These T cell receptor beta chains were read from a single sample in a study of blood T cell repertoires in COVID-19. Clones were read by immunoSEQ multiplex PCR, and TCRdb kept only the in-frame ones, dropping some. This table holds 250,000 to 300,000 clones, just over 90% found once. Sequences were obtained from PBMCs or T cells enriched from blood (not recorded which). These TCRs come from a woman aged 40-49 years with acute COVID-19. The CDR3 runs from the conserved cysteine through the conserved F or W. A D gene is named only where the DNA matches it firmly. Clone size is stated in some rows and not others, as once, few, many or a class when expanded.

V	D	size	J	DNA	CDR3
TRBV7-8	-	-	TRBJ1-6	TGTGCCAGCAGCTTAGGGACAGCAAATTCACCCCTCCACTTT	CASSLGTANSPLHF
TRBV7-9	TRBD1	-	TRBJ2-3	TGTGCCAGCAGCTTAATTACGAGACAGGGTTTCACAGATACGCAGTATTTT	CASSLITRQGFTDTQYF
TRBV6-5	TRBD1	-	TRBJ1-6	TGTGCCAGCAGAACAGGGGGGATCCAAAATTCACCCCTCCACTTT	CASRTGGIQNSPLHF
TRBV11-3	-	-	TRBJ2-1	TGTGCCAGCCGTCCAGGTTCCTACAATGAGCAGTTCTTC	CASRPGSYNEQFF
TRBV27	-	-	TRBJ1-2	TGTGCCAGCAGTTTGAGGCAGGGCTATGGCTACACCTTC	CASSLRQGYGYTF
TRBV4-2	-	few	TRBJ1-1	TGTGCCAGCAGCCAATCGCGAGACAGATTGAACACTGAAGCTTTCTTT	CASSQSRDRLNTEAFF
TRBV3-1/TRBV3-2	TRBD1	-	TRBJ1-2	TGTGCCAGCAGCCCGAGGACAGGGGGAGGTAACTATGGCTACACCTTC	CASSPRTGGGNYGYTF
TRBV4-1	TRBD1	-	TRBJ2-1	TGCGCCAGCAGCCAACCCCGGGACAGGGCTAGGAATGAGCAGTTCTTC	CASSQPRDRARNEQFF
TRBV6-2/TRBV6-3	-	-	TRBJ1-5	TGTGCCAGCAGCTCCCCTTTGGAGGGTCAGCCCCAGCATTTT	CASSSPLEGQPQHF
TRBV20-1	TRBD2	-	TRBJ2-5	TGCAGTGTTCGGGGGGGGGAGACCCAGTACTTC	CSVRGGETQYF
TRBV15	-	-	TRBJ2-7	TGTGCCACCAGCAGAGGCGCTAGTTCCTACGAGCAGTACTTC	CATSRGASSYEQYF
TRBV28	-	-	TRBJ2-2	TGTGCCAGCACCGACCGAGGGGGAACCGGGGAGCTGTTTTTT	CASTDRGGTGELFF
TRBV7-9	-	-	TRBJ1-6	TGTGCCAGCAGCTCCATCAACACGGGGGAGGCCCACTTT	CASSSINTGEAHF
TRBV19	TRBD2	-	TRBJ2-1	TGTGCCAGTAGTACAAGCGGGGGGCGGAATGAGCAGTTCTTC	CASSTSGGRNEQFF
TRBV5-5	TRBD1	-	TRBJ1-6	TGTGCCAGTAGCTTGGTTGCCAGGGGGCTATCACCCCTCCACTTT	CASSLVARGLSPLHF
TRBV6-5	-	-	TRBJ2-1	TGTGCCAGCAGTTACCGCCAAGACACGTGGGATGAGCAGTTCTTC	CASSYRQDTWDEQFF
TRBV9	TRBD1	-	TRBJ2-7	TGTGCCAGCAGCGTAGGTTTACCCGGGACAGGGTCCTACGAGCAGTACTTC	CASSVGLPGTGSYEQYF
TRBV5-1	-	-	TRBJ1-1	TGCGCCAGCAGCCTGAGAGCGGACACTGAAGCTTTCTTT	CASSLRADTEAFF
TRBV20-1	TRBD1	once	TRBJ1-2	TGCAGTGCTAGTTTCAGGGGGGATCGCGTGGCCTATGGCTACACCTTC	CSASFRGDRVAYGYTF